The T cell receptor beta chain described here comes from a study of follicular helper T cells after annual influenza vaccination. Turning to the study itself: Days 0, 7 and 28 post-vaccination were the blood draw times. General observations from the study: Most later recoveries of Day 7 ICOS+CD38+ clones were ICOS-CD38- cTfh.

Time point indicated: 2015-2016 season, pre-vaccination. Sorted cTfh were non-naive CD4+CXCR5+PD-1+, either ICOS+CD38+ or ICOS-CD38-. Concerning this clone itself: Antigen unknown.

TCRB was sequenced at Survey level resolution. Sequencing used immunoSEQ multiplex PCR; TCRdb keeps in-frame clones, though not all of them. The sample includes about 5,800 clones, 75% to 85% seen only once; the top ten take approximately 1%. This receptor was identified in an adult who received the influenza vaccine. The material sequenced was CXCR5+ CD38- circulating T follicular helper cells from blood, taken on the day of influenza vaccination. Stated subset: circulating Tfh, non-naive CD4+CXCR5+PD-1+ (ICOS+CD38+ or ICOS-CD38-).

The CDR3 DNA is TGCGCCAGCAGCGGGCTAGAAGGGATCAATGAGCAGTTCTTC. Amino acid sequence: CASSGLEGINEQFF. The chain carries TRBV10-1 and TRBJ2-1; no firm D call. The CDR3 length is 14 residues. Germline V CDR1 and CDR2: WNHNN, SYGVQD (reference sequence). V dropped 6 bases and J dropped 6 bases, with 15 bases sitting between them.